These T cell receptor beta chains were read from a single sample in a study of control samples from healthy donors and cancer patients. This table comes from immunoSEQ multiplex PCR, and its TCRdb copy is limited to in-frame clones, with some not included. In the table there are some 58,000 clones, 80% to 90% of which are singletons. The sample comprised PBMCs. The receptors stem from a woman between 55 and 75 years old with lung cancer. The CDR3 runs from the conserved cysteine through the conserved F or W. The D gene is left open where the match is weak. Not every row has a clone size; where given, it reads once, few, many or a size class.

j_call: TRBJ1-1; v_call: TRBV28; d_call: NA; clone_size: NA; cdr3_aa: CASRLQVTEAFF; cdr3_nt: TGTGCCAGCAGGCTACAGGTCACTGAAGCTTTCTTT
j_call: TRBJ1-4; v_call: TRBV5-1; d_call: NA; clone_size: NA; cdr3_aa: CASSRDGGTNEKLFF; cdr3_nt: TGCGCCAGCAGCAGGGACGGGGGCACTAATGAAAAACTGTTTTTT
j_call: TRBJ1-2; v_call: TRBV6-2/TRBV6-3; d_call: NA; clone_size: once; cdr3_aa: CASSYIQGDGYTF; cdr3_nt: TGTGCCAGCAGTTACATCCAGGGCGATGGCTACACCTTC
j_call: TRBJ2-3; v_call: TRBV5-4; d_call: NA; clone_size: NA; cdr3_aa: CASSLGGASSTDTQYF; cdr3_nt: TGTGCCAGCAGCTTGGGTGGGGCGAGTAGCACAGATACGCAGTATTTT
j_call: TRBJ2-7; v_call: TRBV13; d_call: NA; clone_size: NA; cdr3_aa: CASSKRGENYEQYF; cdr3_nt: TGTGCCAGCAGTAAAAGGGGGGAAAACTACGAGCAGTACTTC
j_call: TRBJ1-5; v_call: TRBV2; d_call: NA; clone_size: NA; cdr3_aa: CASSAEGTNQPQHF; cdr3_nt: TGTGCCAGCAGTGCCGAGGGCACGAATCAGCCCCAGCATTTT
j_call: TRBJ1-2; v_call: TRBV5-5; d_call: NA; clone_size: NA; cdr3_aa: CASSSTANYGYTF; cdr3_nt: TGTGCCAGCAGCTCTACCGCCAACTATGGCTACACCTTC
j_call: TRBJ1-5; v_call: TRBV24-1; d_call: TRBD1; clone_size: NA; cdr3_aa: CATSDSRTGGNQPQHF; cdr3_nt: TGTGCCACCAGTGATTCACGGACAGGGGGCAATCAGCCCCAGCATTTT
j_call: TRBJ1-4; v_call: TRBV6-6; d_call: TRBD1; clone_size: NA; cdr3_aa: CASSRGQGSATNEKLFF; cdr3_nt: TGTGCCAGCAGTCGTGGACAGGGAAGTGCAACTAATGAAAAACTGTTTTTT
j_call: TRBJ1-1; v_call: TRBV6-5; d_call: NA; clone_size: NA; cdr3_aa: CASIKTVNTEAFF; cdr3_nt: TGTGCCAGCATCAAGACGGTGAACACTGAAGCTTTCTTT
j_call: TRBJ2-2; v_call: TRBV7-3; d_call: NA; clone_size: NA; cdr3_aa: CASSRDSPTGELFF; cdr3_nt: TGTGCCAGCAGCCGGGACTCTCCCACCGGGGAGCTGTTTTTT
j_call: TRBJ2-5; v_call: TRBV15; d_call: NA; clone_size: NA; cdr3_aa: CATSQREGLETQYF; cdr3_nt: TGTGCCACCAGCCAGAGGGAAGGTCTAGAGACCCAGTACTTC
j_call: TRBJ2-6; v_call: TRBV6-5; d_call: NA; clone_size: NA; cdr3_aa: CASIFSGANVLTF; cdr3_nt: TGTGCCAGCATTTTTTCTGGGGCCAACGTCCTGACTTTC
j_call: TRBJ2-7; v_call: TRBV28; d_call: NA; clone_size: NA; cdr3_aa: CASSLVGGPSYEQYF; cdr3_nt: TGTGCCAGCAGTTTAGTAGGAGGGCCCTCCTACGAGCAGTACTTC
j_call: TRBJ2-1; v_call: TRBV2; d_call: NA; clone_size: few; cdr3_aa: CASSVAYNEQFF; cdr3_nt: TGTGCCAGCAGTGTAGCCTACAATGAGCAGTTCTTC
j_call: TRBJ1-1; v_call: TRBV7-9; d_call: NA; clone_size: NA; cdr3_aa: CASSQPSLNTEAFF; cdr3_nt: TGTGCCAGCAGTCAACCGTCCCTGAACACTGAAGCTTTCTTT
j_call: TRBJ2-5; v_call: TRBV19; d_call: NA; clone_size: few; cdr3_aa: CASSMLQETQYF; cdr3_nt: TGTGCCAGTAGTATGCTACAAGAGACCCAGTACTTC
j_call: TRBJ1-2; v_call: TRBV28; d_call: TRBD1; clone_size: NA; cdr3_aa: CASSITGTAIANF; cdr3_nt: TGTGCCAGCAGTATAACCGGGACAGCCATAGCCAACTTC
j_call: TRBJ1-1; v_call: TRBV2; d_call: NA; clone_size: NA; cdr3_aa: CASSEMRGMSEAFF; cdr3_nt: TGTGCCAGCAGTGAAATGAGGGGGATGTCTGAAGCTTTCTTT
j_call: TRBJ2-1; v_call: TRBV2; d_call: TRBD2; clone_size: NA; cdr3_aa: CASRGLAGGGTYNEQFF; cdr3_nt: TGTGCCAGCAGGGGACTAGCGGGAGGGGGCACCTACAATGAGCAGTTCTTC
j_call: TRBJ2-1; v_call: TRBV6-5; d_call: TRBD1; clone_size: NA; cdr3_aa: CASKGQDNEQFF; cdr3_nt: TGTGCCAGCAAGGGACAGGACAATGAGCAGTTCTTC
j_call: TRBJ2-7; v_call: TRBV11-2; d_call: TRBD2; clone_size: NA; cdr3_aa: CASSSRGGYEQYF; cdr3_nt: TGTGCCAGCAGTTCCCGGGGGGGCTACGAGCAGTACTTC
j_call: TRBJ2-7; v_call: TRBV7-8; d_call: TRBD2; clone_size: once; cdr3_aa: CASSPGGNSYEQYF; cdr3_nt: TGTGCCAGCAGCCCCGGGGGGAATTCCTACGAGCAGTACTTC
j_call: TRBJ2-1; v_call: TRBV7-6; d_call: NA; clone_size: NA; cdr3_aa: CASSLDSSYNEQFF; cdr3_nt: TGTGCCAGCAGTCTGGACAGCTCCTACAATGAGCAGTTCTTC
j_call: TRBJ1-1; v_call: TRBV5-8; d_call: NA; clone_size: NA; cdr3_aa: CASSLVGKSEAFF; cdr3_nt: TGTGCCAGCAGCTTGGTAGGGAAATCTGAAGCTTTCTTT
j_call: TRBJ1-4; v_call: TRBV7-6; d_call: TRBD1; clone_size: NA; cdr3_aa: CASSPNPDRAEKLFF; cdr3_nt: TGTGCCAGCAGCCCGAACCCTGACAGGGCAGAAAAACTGTTTTTT
j_call: TRBJ1-1; v_call: TRBV19; d_call: NA; clone_size: NA; cdr3_aa: CATTPSRSGNTEAFF; cdr3_nt: TGTGCCACCACCCCTTCGCGTTCAGGGAACACTGAAGCTTTCTTT
j_call: TRBJ1-1; v_call: TRBV4-1; d_call: NA; clone_size: NA; cdr3_aa: CASSQEARASARSAFF; cdr3_nt: TGCGCCAGCAGCCAAGAAGCCCGGGCCTCTGCGAGGTCAGCTTTCTTT
j_call: TRBJ1-6; v_call: TRBV2; d_call: TRBD1; clone_size: NA; cdr3_aa: CASSDEQGGNSPLHF; cdr3_nt: TGTGCCAGCAGTGATGAACAGGGGGGAAATTCACCCCTCCACTTT
j_call: TRBJ1-2; v_call: TRBV6-5; d_call: NA; clone_size: once; cdr3_aa: CASSQTDSNYGYTF; cdr3_nt: TGTGCCAGCAGTCAAACGGACAGCAACTATGGCTACACCTTC
j_call: TRBJ2-1; v_call: TRBV27; d_call: TRBD1; clone_size: NA; cdr3_aa: CASSSYRQGGYNEQFF; cdr3_nt: TGTGCCAGCAGTTCCTATCGACAGGGGGGATACAATGAGCAGTTCTTC
j_call: TRBJ2-5; v_call: TRBV6-1; d_call: NA; clone_size: NA; cdr3_aa: CASSEALGPQETQYF; cdr3_nt: TGTGCCAGCAGTGAAGCCTTGGGGCCCCAAGAGACCCAGTACTTC
j_call: TRBJ2-7; v_call: TRBV13; d_call: NA; clone_size: NA; cdr3_aa: CASSPVADYEQYF; cdr3_nt: TGTGCCAGCAGCCCAGTCGCAGATTACGAGCAGTACTTC
j_call: TRBJ2-1; v_call: TRBV19; d_call: NA; clone_size: NA; cdr3_aa: CASRVGGSYNEQFF; cdr3_nt: TGTGCCAGTAGGGTAGGGGGCTCCTACAATGAGCAGTTCTTC
j_call: TRBJ2-1; v_call: TRBV10-3; d_call: NA; clone_size: NA; cdr3_aa: CASRAGGGGTGSNEQFF; cdr3_nt: TGTGCCAGCCGTGCGGGGGGCGGGGGGACAGGGTCGAATGAGCAGTTCTTC
j_call: TRBJ1-5; v_call: TRBV10-3; d_call: TRBD1; clone_size: NA; cdr3_aa: CAISGGQGLNQPQHF; cdr3_nt: TGTGCCATCAGTGGGGGACAGGGACTAAATCAGCCCCAGCATTTT
j_call: TRBJ1-1; v_call: TRBV3-1/TRBV3-2; d_call: TRBD1; clone_size: NA; cdr3_aa: CASSGDSSPNTEAFF; cdr3_nt: TGTGCCAGCAGTGGGGACAGTTCACCGAACACTGAAGCTTTCTTT
j_call: TRBJ2-5; v_call: TRBV14; d_call: TRBD2; clone_size: NA; cdr3_aa: CASSLGTSGSLGETQYF; cdr3_nt: TGTGCCAGCAGCCTCGGGACTAGCGGGAGCCTGGGGGAGACCCAGTACTTC
j_call: TRBJ2-1; v_call: TRBV12-3/TRBV12-4; d_call: NA; clone_size: NA; cdr3_aa: CASSFEGVGKKFF; cdr3_nt: TGTGCCAGCAGTTTTGAAGGGGTCGGAAAAAAGTTCTTC
j_call: TRBJ2-7; v_call: TRBV5-1; d_call: TRBD2; clone_size: NA; cdr3_aa: CASSLDLAGDEQYF; cdr3_nt: TGCGCCAGCAGCTTGGACCTAGCGGGGGACGAGCAGTACTTC
j_call: TRBJ1-5; v_call: TRBV4-1; d_call: NA; clone_size: NA; cdr3_aa: CASSQDVTPRHQPQHF; cdr3_nt: TGCGCCAGCAGCCAAGATGTGACACCTAGACATCAGCCCCAGCATTTT
j_call: TRBJ2-3; v_call: TRBV28; d_call: NA; clone_size: NA; cdr3_aa: CASWGWRNTDTQYF; cdr3_nt: TGTGCCAGCTGGGGGTGGCGAAACACAGATACGCAGTATTTT
j_call: TRBJ1-6; v_call: TRBV30; d_call: NA; clone_size: NA; cdr3_aa: CAWSVPGVYNSPLHF; cdr3_nt: TGTGCCTGGAGTGTTCCAGGGGTTTATAATTCACCCCTCCACTTT
j_call: TRBJ2-7; v_call: TRBV5-1; d_call: NA; clone_size: NA; cdr3_aa: CASSLGGSSPYEQYF; cdr3_nt: TGCGCCAGCAGCTTGGGGGGGAGTAGTCCCTACGAGCAGTACTTC
j_call: TRBJ2-4; v_call: TRBV6-1; d_call: NA; clone_size: NA; cdr3_aa: CASSERGAVNIQYF; cdr3_nt: TGTGCCAGCAGTGAACGAGGGGCGGTAAACATTCAGTACTTC
j_call: TRBJ2-5; v_call: TRBV18; d_call: TRBD2; clone_size: NA; cdr3_aa: CASSPPQGGQETQYF; cdr3_nt: TGTGCCAGCTCACCACCGCAGGGAGGGCAAGAGACCCAGTACTTC
j_call: TRBJ1-4; v_call: TRBV5-5; d_call: NA; clone_size: NA; cdr3_aa: CASSLLATNEKLFF; cdr3_nt: TGTGCCAGCAGCTTATTGGCGACTAATGAAAAACTGTTTTTT
j_call: TRBJ2-1; v_call: TRBV4-1; d_call: TRBD2; clone_size: NA; cdr3_aa: CASSLIALAGGSYNEQFF; cdr3_nt: TGCGCCAGCAGCCTCATTGCACTAGCGGGAGGCTCCTACAATGAGCAGTTCTTC
j_call: TRBJ2-7; v_call: TRBV30; d_call: TRBD1; clone_size: NA; cdr3_aa: CACHRDRAYEQYF; cdr3_nt: TGTGCCTGTCACCGGGACAGGGCCTACGAGCAGTACTTC
j_call: TRBJ1-1; v_call: TRBV7-9; d_call: NA; clone_size: NA; cdr3_aa: CASSLQAANTEAFF; cdr3_nt: TGTGCCAGCAGCTTACAGGCAGCGAACACTGAAGCTTTCTTT